This section outlines one T cell receptor beta chain sequence together with its context. While CD8+ and CD4+ T cells were isolated negatively, TEMRA cells were enriched by FACS. The data originate from a study of CD8 T cells in Susac syndrome. V lost 7 bases, J lost 7 bases, and 17 bases lay in between. There are 14 residues in the CDR3. RNA amounts of roughly 0.5 to 1 ug underwent reverse transcription with random hexamers. TCRdb passed the immunoSEQ multiplex PCR reads through MiXCR, listing each CDR3 protein once. The data contain approximately 150,000 distinct CDR3 sequences, around 94% of them singletons.

Sequencing used CD4+ T cells from PBMCs. This rearrangement joins TRBV12-3 or TRBV12-4 to TRBJ1-5; tentatively, D is TRBD1 (5 bases). This TCR was recovered from a human donor with multiple sclerosis. CDR3 region: CASMTQAGRQPQHF. CDR3 in DNA: TGTGCCAGCATGACTCAGGCAGGGAGGCAGCCCCAGCATTTT.